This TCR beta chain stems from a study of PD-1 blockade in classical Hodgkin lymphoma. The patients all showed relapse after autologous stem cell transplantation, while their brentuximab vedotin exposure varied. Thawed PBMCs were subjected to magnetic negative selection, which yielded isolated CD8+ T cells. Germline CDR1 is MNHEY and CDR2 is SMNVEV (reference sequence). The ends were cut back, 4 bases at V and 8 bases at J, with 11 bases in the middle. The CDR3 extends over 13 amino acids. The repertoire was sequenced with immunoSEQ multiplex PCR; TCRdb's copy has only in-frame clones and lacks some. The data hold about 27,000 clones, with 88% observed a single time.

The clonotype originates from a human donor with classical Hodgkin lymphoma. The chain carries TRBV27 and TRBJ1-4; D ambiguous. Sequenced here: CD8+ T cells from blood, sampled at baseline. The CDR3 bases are TGTGCCAGCAGTTGGGTCGATAGAGAAAAACTGTTTTTT. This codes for CASSWVDREKLFF.